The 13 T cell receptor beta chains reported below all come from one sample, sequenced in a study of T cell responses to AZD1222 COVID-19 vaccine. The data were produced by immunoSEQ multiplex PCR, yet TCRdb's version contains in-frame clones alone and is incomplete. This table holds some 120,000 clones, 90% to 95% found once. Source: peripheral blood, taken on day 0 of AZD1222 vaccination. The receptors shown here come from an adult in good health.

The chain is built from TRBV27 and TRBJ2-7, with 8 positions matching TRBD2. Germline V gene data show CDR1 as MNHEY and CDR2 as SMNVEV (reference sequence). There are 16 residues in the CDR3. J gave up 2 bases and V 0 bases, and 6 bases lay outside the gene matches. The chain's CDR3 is CASSLSPTGGPYEQYF. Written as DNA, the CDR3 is TGTGCCAGCAGTTTATCTCCTACGGGAGGGCCCTACGAGCAGTACTTC.

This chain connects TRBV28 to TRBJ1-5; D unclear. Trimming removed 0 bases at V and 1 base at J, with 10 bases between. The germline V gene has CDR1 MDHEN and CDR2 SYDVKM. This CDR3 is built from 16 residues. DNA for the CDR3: TGTGCCAGCAGTTTATGGGGTCAGGTGAGCAATCAGCCCCAGCATTTT. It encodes CASSLWGQVSNQPQHF.

Here the CDR3 reads CASSRLAGVSYEQYF. Here the CDR3 DNA reads TGTGCCAGCAGCAGATTAGCGGGAGTTTCCTACGAGCAGTACTTC. The chain links TRBV5-4 to TRBJ2-7; 9 bases match TRBD2. V was pared by 4 bases and J by 1 base, with 6 bases of the junction left unmatched. Germline-derived CDR1 and CDR2 are SGHNT and YYREEE (reference sequence). The CDR3 is 15 amino acids. The full variable domain, completed using reference TRBV5-4 and TRBJ2-7, is ETGVTQSPTHLIKTRGQQVTLRCSSQSGHNTVSWYQQALGQGPQFIFQYYREEENGRGNFPPRFSGLQFPNYSSELNVNALELDDSALYLCASSRLAGVSYEQYFGPGTRLTVT.

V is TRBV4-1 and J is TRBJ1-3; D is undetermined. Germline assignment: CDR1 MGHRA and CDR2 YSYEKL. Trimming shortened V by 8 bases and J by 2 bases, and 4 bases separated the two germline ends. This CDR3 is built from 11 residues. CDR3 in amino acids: CASGPGNTIYF. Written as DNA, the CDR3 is TGCGCCAGCGGTCCTGGAAACACCATATATTTT.

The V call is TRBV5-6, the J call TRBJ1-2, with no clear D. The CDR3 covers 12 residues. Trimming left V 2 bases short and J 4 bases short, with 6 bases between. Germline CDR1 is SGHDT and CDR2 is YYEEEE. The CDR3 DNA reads TGTGCCAGCAGCTTCCCAGCCTATGGCTACACCTTC. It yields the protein CASSFPAYGYTF.

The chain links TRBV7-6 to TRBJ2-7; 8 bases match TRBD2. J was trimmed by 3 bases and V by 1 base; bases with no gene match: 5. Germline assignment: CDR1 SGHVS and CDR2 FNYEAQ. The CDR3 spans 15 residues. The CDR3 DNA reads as TGTGCCAGCAGCTTAGAAGCGGGACTAGGCTACGAGCAGTACTTC. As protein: CASSLEAGLGYEQYF.

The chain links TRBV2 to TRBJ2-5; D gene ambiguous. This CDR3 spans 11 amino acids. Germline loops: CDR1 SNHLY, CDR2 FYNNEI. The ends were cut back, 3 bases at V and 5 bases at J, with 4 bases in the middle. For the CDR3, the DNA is TGTGCCAGCAGTGAGATGGAGACCCAGTACTTC. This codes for CASSEMETQYF.

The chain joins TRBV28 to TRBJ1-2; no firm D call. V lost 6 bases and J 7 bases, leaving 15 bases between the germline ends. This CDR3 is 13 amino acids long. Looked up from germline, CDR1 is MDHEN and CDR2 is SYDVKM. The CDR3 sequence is CASSPDFSFGYTF. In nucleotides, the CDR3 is TGTGCCAGCAGCCCGGACTTTTCTTTTGGCTACACCTTC.

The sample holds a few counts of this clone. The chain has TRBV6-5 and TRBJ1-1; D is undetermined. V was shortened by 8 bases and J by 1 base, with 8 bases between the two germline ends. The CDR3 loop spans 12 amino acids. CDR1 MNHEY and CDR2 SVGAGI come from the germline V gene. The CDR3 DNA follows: TGTGCCAGCGGGGTCGGGAACACTGAAGCTTTCTTT. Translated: CASGVGNTEAFF.

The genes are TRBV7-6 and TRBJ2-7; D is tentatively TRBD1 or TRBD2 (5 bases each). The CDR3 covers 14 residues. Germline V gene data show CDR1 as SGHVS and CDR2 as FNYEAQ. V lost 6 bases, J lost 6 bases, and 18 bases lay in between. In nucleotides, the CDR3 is TGTGCCAGCAGTTGGGACCGTGAGGCGGGCGAGCAGTACTTC. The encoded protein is CASSWDREAGEQYF.

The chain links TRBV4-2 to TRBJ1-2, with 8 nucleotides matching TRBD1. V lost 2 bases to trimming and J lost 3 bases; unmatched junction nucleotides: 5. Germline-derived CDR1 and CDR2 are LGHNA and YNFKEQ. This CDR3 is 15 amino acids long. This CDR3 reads CASSQPQGQDYGYTF. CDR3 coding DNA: TGTGCCAGCAGCCAACCTCAGGGACAGGACTATGGCTACACCTTC.

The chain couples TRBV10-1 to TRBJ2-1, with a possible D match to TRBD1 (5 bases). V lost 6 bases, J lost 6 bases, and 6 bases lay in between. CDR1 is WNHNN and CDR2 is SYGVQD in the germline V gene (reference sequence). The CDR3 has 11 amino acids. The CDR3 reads CASSQGNEQFF. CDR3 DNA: TGCGCCAGCAGCCAGGGCAATGAGCAGTTCTTC.

The CDR3 region is CASSLYSPISLYEQYF. The DNA of the CDR3 is TGTGCCAGCAGCTTATATTCCCCCATAAGCCTGTACGAGCAGTACTTC. The chain couples TRBV11-2 to TRBJ2-7; D is uncertain. The germline V gene encodes CDR1 SGHAT and CDR2 FQNNGV. Trimming left V 2 bases short and J 4 bases short, with 18 bases between. The CDR3 length is 16 residues.